Listed below are T cell receptor beta chains from one sample, sequenced in a study of tumor and adjacent non-tumor tissue in lung cancer. TCRdb reanalysed the multiplex PCR reads using MiXCR and keeps one entry per CDR3 protein. The sample includes about 90,000 distinct CDR3 sequences, more than 75% of them seen just once. The sample consisted of distant non-tumor lung tissue. All receptors come from a woman aged 50 to 65 with non-small cell lung cancer. Each CDR3 is given with its conserved first and last residue. D genes are given only for firm matches. The listing skips clone size in some rows; elsewhere it reads once, few, many or a size class.

v_call,clone_size,j_call,d_call,cdr3_aa,cdr3_nt
TRBV6-2/TRBV6-3,.,TRBJ2-7,.,CANSYGNEQYF,TGTGCCAACAGTTACGGAAACGAGCAGTACTTC
TRBV4-2,few,TRBJ2-7,.,CASSQERGAYRTYEQYF,TGTGCCAGCAGCCAAGAGAGGGGGGCATACCGAACCTACGAGCAGTACTTC
TRBV10-3,once,TRBJ2-4,TRBD2,CATAKTSEARIF,TGTGCTACCGCTAAGACTAGCGAGGCTCGGATCTTC
TRBV29-1,.,TRBJ2-3,.,CSVLSGRPDTRYF,TGCAGCGTTCTGAGCGGCCGCCCAGATACGCGATATTTT
TRBV10-3,.,TRBJ2-7,.,CATGLVTYELYF,TGTGCCACCGGACTGGTAACCTACGAGCTGTACTTC
TRBV6-1,.,TRBJ1-1,.,CASRDVQGTETEALF,TGTGCCAGCAGGGATGTACAGGGAACGGAGACTGAAGCTTTATTT
TRBV10-3,.,TRBJ2-3,.,CDISESQASDTQYF,TGTGACATTAGTGAGTCCCAGGCTTCAGATACGCAGTATTTT
TRBV28,many,TRBJ2-4,TRBD1,CASSLQGATAKNIQYF,TGTGCCAGCAGTCTTCAGGGGGCGACGGCCAAAAACATTCAGTACTTC
TRBV20-1,once,TRBJ2-2,TRBD2,CSAIDALAGETGELFF,TGCAGTGCTATAGATGCACTAGCGGGAGAGACCGGGGAGCTATTTTTT
TRBV28,.,TRBJ2-2,TRBD1,CAISSTDRPGELFF,TGTGCCATCAGTTCCACGGACAGGCCCGGGGAGCTGTTTTTT
TRBV6-5,medium-sized,TRBJ2-5,TRBD2,CASSFSPGTSGKETQYF,TGTGCCAGCAGTTTCTCTCCCGGGACTAGCGGGAAGGAGACCCAGTACTTC
TRBV4-1,.,TRBJ2-7,TRBD2,CASSGLAGGERTYEQYF,TGCGCTAGCAGCGGGCTAGCGGGAGGGGAAAGGACCTACGAGCAGTACTTC
TRBV18,.,TRBJ2-1,TRBD2,CASSPTISGNIDEQFF,TGTGCCAGCTCACCGACTATTAGCGGGAATATCGACGAGCAGTTCTTC
TRBV6-5,medium-sized,TRBJ1-2,.,CASLGANYGYTF,TGTGCCAGCCTGGGGGCGAACTATGGCTACACCTTC
TRBV4-1,.,TRBJ2-7,.,CASCQPGTNSYELYF,TGCGCCAGCTGCCAACCCGGGACAAACTCCTACGAGCTGTACTTC
TRBV11-2,.,TRBJ2-7,.,CASSMLAGKGEQYF,TGTGCCAGTAGCATGCTCGCGGGAAAGGGGGAGCAGTACTTC
TRBV11-3,once,TRBJ2-7,TRBD1,CASSPPGQGAREQYF,TGTGCCAGCAGCCCCCCGGGACAGGGGGCTCGGGAGCAGTACTTC
TRBV7-9,.,TRBJ2-7,TRBD2,CARTLGTSGTEQYF,TGTGCCAGAACCTTAGGGACTAGCGGGACCGAGCAGTACTTC
TRBV5-1,.,TRBJ2-7,TRBD2,CASSQIAGGSEQYF,TGCGCCAGCAGCCAGATAGCGGGAGGGAGTGAGCAGTACTTC
TRBV6-5,once,TRBJ2-7,TRBD2,CASSYSMLADVHEQYF,TGTGCCAGCAGTTACTCGATGCTAGCGGACGTCCACGAGCAGTACTTC
TRBV6-6,.,TRBJ2-3,.,CVSSGTGAGAQYF,TGTGTCAGCAGTGGGACCGGGGCTGGGGCGCAGTATTTT
TRBV12-3/TRBV12-4,.,TRBJ2-2,.,CASSLTAGCTGELFF,TGTGCAAGCAGTTTAACGGCGGGGTGCACCGGGGAGCTGTTTTTT
TRBV29-1,.,TRBJ2-5,TRBD1,CSVVGDSSQETQHF,TGCAGCGTCGTAGGGGACAGTTCCCAAGAGACCCAGCACTTC
TRBV5-6,many,TRBJ2-5,.,CASIFNRNLQETQYF,TGTGCCAGCATCTTCAACCGAAACCTCCAAGAGACCCAGTACTTC
TRBV6-5,.,TRBJ1-5,TRBD1,CTSRRGTGGFQSQHF,TGTACCAGCAGACGAGGGACAGGGGGCTTTCAGTCCCAGCATTTT
TRBV5-1,.,TRBJ1-1,TRBD1,CASSPTGWWDRGLRKVCLSTEAFF,TGCGCCAGCAGCCCGACCGGATGGTGGGACAGGGGTCTCCGGAAGGTGTGTTTGAGCACTGAAGCTTTCTTT
TRBV6-5,.,TRBJ2-1,TRBD2,CASRISGLEVGNEQFF,TGTGCCAGCAGGATCTCGGGACTAGAGGTGGGGAATGAGCAGTTCTTC
TRBV11-2,.,TRBJ2-3,.,CASSLMTGTDRQYF,TGTGCCAGCAGCTTAATGACCGGCACAGATAGGCAGTATTTT
TRBV29-1,.,TRBJ2-7,TRBD2,CSVKLAGGASSYEQYF,TGCAGCGTAAAACTAGCGGGAGGCGCGTCGAGCTACGAGCAGTACTTC
TRBV29-1,.,TRBJ2-2,TRBD2,CSVEHEGTSGSFAGELFF,TGCAGCGTTGAACATGAAGGAACTAGCGGGAGTTTTGCTGGGGAGCTGTTTTTT
TRBV12-3/TRBV12-4,.,TRBJ2-2,.,CDRSLNTGELFF,TGTGACAGAAGCCTCAACACCGGGGAGCTGTTTTTT
TRBV10-2,.,TRBJ2-1,TRBD2,CARSESGGNPSYNDQFF,TGCGCCAGAAGTGAGTCGGGGGGTAATCCCTCCTACAATGACCAGTTCTTC
TRBV14,many,TRBJ2-5,.,CASSQGSWGRLETQYF,TGTGCCAGCAGCCAAGGAAGCTGGGGGCGCTTAGAGACCCAGTACTTC
TRBV6-6,.,TRBJ1-4,TRBD1,CVSNNQGEAEKLFF,TGTGTCAGCAACAATCAGGGGGAGGCTGAGAAACTGTTTTTT
TRBV29-1,.,TRBJ2-3,.,CSVDASTQYF,TGCAGCGTTGACGCCTCTACGCAGTATTTT
TRBV29-1,.,TRBJ1-4,.,CRVDVTGQGREKLFF,TGCAGGGTTGACGTCACTGGGCAGGGCCGTGAAAAACTGTTTTTT
TRBV11-2,.,TRBJ2-7,TRBD2,CASRPQTSGRELWEQYF,TGTGCCAGCAGGCCCCAGACTAGCGGGAGGGAATTGTGGGAGCAGTACTTC
TRBV5-6,.,TRBJ2-3,.,CASSSLLEGDTQYF,TGTGCCAGCAGTTCGCTTCTAGAGGGAGATACGCAGTATTTT
TRBV5-5,few,TRBJ2-6,.,CASNLETGANVLTF,TGTGCCAGCAACTTGGAGACTGGTGCCAACGTCCTGACTTTC
TRBV10-3,many,TRBJ2-7,.,CAISDERNGAEQYF,TGTGCCATCAGTGATGAGAGAAATGGGGCCGAGCAGTACTTC
TRBV28,many,TRBJ2-7,TRBD1,CASSLTGVNYEQYF,TGTGCCAGCAGTTTAACAGGGGTGAACTACGAGCAGTACTTC
TRBV6-5,many,TRBJ1-2,.,CASSPQGNYGYTF,TGTGCCAGCAGTCCGCAGGGTAACTATGGCTACACCTTC
TRBV12-3/TRBV12-4,.,TRBJ1-5,TRBD1,CASNSGQATQHF,TGTGCCAGCAATTCCGGACAGGCGACTCAGCATTTT
TRBV11-2,.,TRBJ2-7,.,CASSSRSEGGEQSF,TGTGCGAGCAGCTCAAGGAGCGAGGGTGGGGAGCAGTCCTTC
TRBV11-2,.,TRBJ2-7,TRBD1,CASRVVRDRYEQYF,TGTGCCAGCCGCGTAGTTAGGGACAGGTACGAGCAGTACTTC
TRBV12-3/TRBV12-4,.,TRBJ2-1,.,CTSSYGSTYNEQFF,TGTACCAGCAGCTACGGGAGCACCTACAATGAGCAGTTCTTC
TRBV6-5,.,TRBJ1-2,.,CASTLGQTAGYGYTF,TGTGCCAGCACTTTAGGACAGACAGCTGGCTATGGCTACACCTTC
TRBV25-1,many,TRBJ2-1,TRBD1,CASSEWGTGVTNEQFF,TGTGCCAGCAGTGAATGGGGGACAGGGGTCACCAATGAGCAGTTCTTC
TRBV7-9,.,TRBJ2-7,TRBD1,CASSHTDRGSYEQYF,TGTGCCAGCAGTCACACGGACAGGGGCTCCTACGAGCAATACTTC
TRBV6-2/TRBV6-3,many,TRBJ2-2,TRBD2,CASKGLAGGGTGELFF,TGTGCCAGCAAGGGACTAGCGGGAGGAGGGACCGGGGAGCTGTTTTTT
TRBV4-1,.,TRBJ2-5,TRBD2,CASSPSGGHETQYF,TGCGCCAGTAGCCCTAGCGGGGGACATGAGACCCAGTACTTC
TRBV12-3/TRBV12-4,once,TRBJ2-2,.,CASEAGYTGERFF,TGTGCCAGCGAGGCGGGATACACCGGGGAGCGGTTTTTT
TRBV7-9,many,TRBJ2-1,TRBD2,CASSLTPREGLWNEQFF,TGTGCCAGCAGCTTAACGCCCCGGGAGGGGCTATGGAATGAGCAGTTCTTC
TRBV6-6,.,TRBJ2-1,.,CASSYTTQRSREQFF,TGTGCCAGCAGTTACACAACTCAGAGGTCGAGGGAGCAGTTCTTC
TRBV4-2,.,TRBJ1-1,.,CASSQQWGNSEAFF,TGTGCCAGCAGCCAGCAGTGGGGCAACTCTGAAGCTTTCTTT
TRBV11-2,.,TRBJ2-1,.,CASSLDPSGSYNEQFF,TGTGCCAGCAGCTTAGATCCTAGTGGGTCCTACAATGAGCAGTTCTTC
TRBV4-1,.,TRBJ2-1,TRBD2,CTSSQEGCGGEGYNEQFF,TGCACTAGTAGCCAAGAAGGCTGTGGGGGGGAGGGATACAATGAGCAGTTCTTC
TRBV12-5,.,TRBJ2-1,.,CDSGLVWAGRRREQFF,TGTGATAGTGGTTTGGTATGGGCAGGGCGCAGGCGTGAACAGTTCTTC
TRBV6-5,many,TRBJ2-7,TRBD2,CASTSSGSFYEQYF,TGTGCCAGCACGTCTAGCGGGAGCTTCTACGAGCAGTACTTC
TRBV12-3/TRBV12-4,.,TRBJ2-7,TRBD1,CASSLALRGLESEQNF,TGTGCCAGCAGTTTAGCGCTAAGGGGGCTGGAAAGCGAGCAGAACTTC